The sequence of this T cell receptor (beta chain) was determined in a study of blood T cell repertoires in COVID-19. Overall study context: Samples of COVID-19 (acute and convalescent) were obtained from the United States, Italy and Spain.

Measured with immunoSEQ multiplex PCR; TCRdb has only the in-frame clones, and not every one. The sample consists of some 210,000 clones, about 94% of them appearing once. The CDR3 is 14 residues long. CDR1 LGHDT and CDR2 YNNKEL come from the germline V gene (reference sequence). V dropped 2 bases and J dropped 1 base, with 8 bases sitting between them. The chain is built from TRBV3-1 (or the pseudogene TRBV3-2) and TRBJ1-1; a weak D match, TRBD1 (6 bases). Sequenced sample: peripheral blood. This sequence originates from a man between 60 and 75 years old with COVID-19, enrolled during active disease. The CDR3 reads CASSQSGENTEAFF. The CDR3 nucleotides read TGTGCCAGCAGCCAATCAGGGGAGAACACTGAAGCTTTCTTT.